This record concerns one TCR beta chain sequence. The target antigen is unknown. V lost 8 bases, J lost 1 base, and 7 bases stayed unmatched. There are 14 residues in the CDR3. The germline V gene encodes CDR1 WSHSY and CDR2 SAAADI. Clones were sequenced by immunoSEQ multiplex PCR, and TCRdb holds only the in-frame ones, with some missing. The sample holds around 79,000 clones, around 78% seen once. This sample was taken from a study of vaccination effects on CD4 cells after COVID-19. Viral peptide pools were used in the ViraFEST assay to expand antigen-specific CD4+ T cells, and sequencing came afterward. Having been cultured for approximately ten days, the cells underwent CD4+ T cell isolation. None of these healthy vaccinees had been infected with SARS-CoV-2 before vaccination.

This clonotype was obtained from a human donor who received a COVID-19 vaccine. The sequenced sample was CD4+ T cells from PBMCs cultured with SARS-CoV-2 spike peptides, obtained before COVID-19 vaccination. The chain has TRBV10-2 and TRBJ2-7, with 8 bases identical to TRBD1. The CDR3 loop is CASGSGGGSYEQYV. The DNA for the CDR3 is TGCGCCAGCGGGTCAGGGGGCGGTTCCTACGAGCAGTACGTC.